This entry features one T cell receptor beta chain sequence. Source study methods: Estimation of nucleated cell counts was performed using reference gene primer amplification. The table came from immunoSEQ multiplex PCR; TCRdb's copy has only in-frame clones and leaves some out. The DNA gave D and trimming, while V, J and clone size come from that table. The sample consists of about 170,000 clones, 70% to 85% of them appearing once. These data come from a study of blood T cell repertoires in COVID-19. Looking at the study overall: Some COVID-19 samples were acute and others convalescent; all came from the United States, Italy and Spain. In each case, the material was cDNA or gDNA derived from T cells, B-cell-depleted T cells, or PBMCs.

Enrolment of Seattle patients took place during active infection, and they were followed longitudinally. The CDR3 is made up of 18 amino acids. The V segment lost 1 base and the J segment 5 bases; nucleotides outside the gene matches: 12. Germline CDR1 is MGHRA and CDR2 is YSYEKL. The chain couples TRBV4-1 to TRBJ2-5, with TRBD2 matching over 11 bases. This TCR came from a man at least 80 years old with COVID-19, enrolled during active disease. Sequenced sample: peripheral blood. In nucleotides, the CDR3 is TGCGCCAGCAGCCAAGGGCGAACTCTAGCGGGGGGCCGGGAGACCCAGTACTTC. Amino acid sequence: CASSQGRTLAGGRETQYF.